This is a list of T cell receptor beta chains from one sample in a study of technical replicates of blood from a few donors. Method: immunoSEQ multiplex PCR; TCRdb's copy keeps in-frame clones and lacks some. The top ten clones hold 0.33% of a sample with 91,000 or so clones, about 95% of them seen once. Material: T cells isolated from PBMCs. These receptors were collected from a human donor in good health. CDR3s include the opening cysteine and the closing phenylalanine or tryptophan. The D gene is left open where the match is weak. Clone size is not always given. Where it is, it says once, few, many or a class for expanded clones.

d_call,v_call,clone_size,j_call,cdr3_aa,cdr3_nt
TRBD2,TRBV28,NA,TRBJ2-1,CASSLTAGGLGEQFF,TGTGCCAGCAGTTTGACTGCGGGAGGGCTCGGTGAGCAGTTCTTC
TRBD2,TRBV9,NA,TRBJ2-7,CASSARLAGKGEQYF,TGTGCCAGCAGCGCCAGATTAGCGGGAAAGGGCGAGCAGTACTTC
TRBD1,TRBV6-1,NA,TRBJ2-1,CASSETGGARYNEQFF,TGTGCCAGCAGTGAGACAGGGGGCGCGAGGTACAATGAGCAGTTCTTC
NA,TRBV2,NA,TRBJ2-7,CASFGTTYEQYF,TGTGCCAGCTTTGGCACTACCTACGAGCAGTACTTC
TRBD1,TRBV5-1,NA,TRBJ1-2,CASKSGTGGSADGYTF,TGCGCCAGCAAATCCGGGACAGGGGGCTCAGCGGATGGCTACACCTTC
TRBD1,TRBV7-2,NA,TRBJ2-1,CASRGWTGNTYNEQFF,TGTGCCAGCAGGGGATGGACAGGGAATACCTACAATGAGCAGTTCTTC
NA,TRBV10-1,NA,TRBJ2-6,CASSDGQLISGANVLTF,TGCGCCAGCAGCGATGGACAGTTAATCTCTGGGGCCAACGTCCTGACTTTC
NA,TRBV9,NA,TRBJ2-2,CASSPRGTGELFF,TGTGCCAGCAGCCCTCGAGGCACCGGGGAGCTGTTTTTT
NA,TRBV6-1,NA,TRBJ1-1,CASSYLAEAFF,TGTGCCAGCAGTTATCTTGCTGAAGCTTTCTTT
TRBD2,TRBV2,NA,TRBJ2-1,CASSRLADNEQFF,TGTGCCAGCAGCAGACTAGCGGACAATGAGCAGTTCTTC
TRBD1,TRBV10-1,NA,TRBJ2-1,CASRSRTGNEQFF,TGCGCCAGCAGATCTCGGACAGGGAATGAGCAGTTCTTC
NA,TRBV5-6,once,TRBJ1-4,CASSLWLRTENEKLFF,TGTGCCAGCAGCTTGTGGCTTAGGACAGAGAATGAAAAACTGTTTTTT
TRBD1,TRBV19,NA,TRBJ1-2,CASSIPQGADGYTF,TGTGCCAGTAGTATCCCTCAGGGGGCAGATGGCTACACCTTC
NA,TRBV4-1,NA,TRBJ2-7,CASSQEENSQYTYEQYF,TGCGCCAGCAGCCAAGAAGAAAACAGTCAGTATACCTACGAGCAGTACTTC
TRBD1,TRBV28,NA,TRBJ2-1,CASSFYGTGSNEQFF,TGTGCCAGCAGTTTTTACGGGACAGGGTCCAATGAGCAGTTCTTC
TRBD2,TRBV19,NA,TRBJ2-1,CASSILWSGGLNEQFF,TGTGCCAGTAGTATCCTTTGGTCGGGAGGACTCAATGAGCAGTTCTTC
TRBD2,TRBV28,NA,TRBJ2-3,CASSLERELTDTQYF,TGTGCCAGCAGTTTGGAGCGGGAGTTAACAGATACGCAGTATTTT
NA,TRBV10-1,NA,TRBJ1-5,CARRRSFVGGGQPQHF,TGCGCCAGGAGGAGGTCTTTCGTTGGGGGGGGGCAGCCCCAGCATTTT
TRBD1,TRBV7-3,NA,TRBJ1-1,CASSLIRQGFRMNTEAFF,TGTGCCAGCAGCTTAATTCGACAGGGATTTAGAATGAACACTGAAGCTTTCTTT
NA,TRBV6-5,NA,TRBJ2-1,CASSYGARQFF,TGTGCCAGCAGTTATGGGGCTCGACAGTTCTTC
NA,TRBV19,NA,TRBJ2-5,CASSVKEEGYGETQYF,TGTGCCAGTAGCGTCAAGGAGGAGGGTTACGGGGAGACCCAGTACTTC
NA,TRBV9,NA,TRBJ1-4,CASSVEIGGAYEKLFF,TGTGCCAGCAGCGTAGAAATCGGGGGAGCCTATGAAAAACTGTTTTTT
TRBD1,TRBV6-5,NA,TRBJ1-2,CASSRDRANYGYTF,TGTGCCAGCAGTAGGGACAGGGCGAACTATGGCTACACCTTC
TRBD2,TRBV19,NA,TRBJ2-1,CASSIGTSGYNEQFF,TGTGCCAGTAGTATTGGGACTAGCGGTTACAATGAGCAGTTCTTC
TRBD1,TRBV27,NA,TRBJ2-2,CASSLSGTGPTGELFF,TGTGCCAGCAGTTTATCCGGGACAGGCCCCACCGGGGAGCTGTTTTTT